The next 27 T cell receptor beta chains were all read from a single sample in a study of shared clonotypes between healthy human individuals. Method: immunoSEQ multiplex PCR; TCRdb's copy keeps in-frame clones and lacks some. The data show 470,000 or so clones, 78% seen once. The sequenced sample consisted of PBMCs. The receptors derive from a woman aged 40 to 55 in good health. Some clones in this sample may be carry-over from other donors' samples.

The CDR3 DNA is TGCGCCAGCAGCCTGCCTAAACCAGGGGACAGGAACACCGGGGAGCTGTTTTTT. As protein: CASSLPKPGDRNTGELFF. The chain has TRBV4-1 and TRBJ2-2; TRBD1 aligns across 7 bases. V was clipped by 4 bases and J by 1 base; unmatched bases: 12. Germline V lookup: CDR1 MGHRA, CDR2 YSYEKL. CDR3 length: 18 amino acids.

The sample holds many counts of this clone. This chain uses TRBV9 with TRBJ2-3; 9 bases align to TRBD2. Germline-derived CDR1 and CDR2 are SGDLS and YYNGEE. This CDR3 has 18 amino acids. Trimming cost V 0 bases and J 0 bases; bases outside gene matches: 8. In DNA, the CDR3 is TGTGCCAGCAGCGTAGACCCGTATCTAGCGGGAAGCACAGATACGCAGTATTTT. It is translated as CASSVDPYLAGSTDTQYF.

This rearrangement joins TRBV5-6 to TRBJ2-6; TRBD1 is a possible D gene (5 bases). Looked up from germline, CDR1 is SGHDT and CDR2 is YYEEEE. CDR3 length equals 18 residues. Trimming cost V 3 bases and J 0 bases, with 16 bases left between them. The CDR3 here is CASSSRQSRISGANVLTF. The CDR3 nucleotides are TGTGCCAGCAGCTCCCGACAGAGCCGCATCTCTGGGGCCAACGTCCTGACTTTC.

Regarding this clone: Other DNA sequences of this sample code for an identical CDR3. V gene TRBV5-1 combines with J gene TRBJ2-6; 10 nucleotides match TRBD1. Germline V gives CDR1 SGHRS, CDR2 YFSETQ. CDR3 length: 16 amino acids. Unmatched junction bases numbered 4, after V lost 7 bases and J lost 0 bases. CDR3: CASSWTGGSGANVLTF. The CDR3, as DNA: TGCGCCAGCTCCTGGACAGGGGGCTCTGGGGCCAACGTCCTGACTTTC. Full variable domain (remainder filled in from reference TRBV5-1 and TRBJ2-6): KAGVTQTPRYLIKTRGQQVTLSCSPISGHRSVSWYQQTPGQGLQFLFEYFSETQRNKGNFPGRFSGRQFSNSRSEMNVSTLELGDSALYLCASSWTGGSGANVLTFGAGSRLTVL.

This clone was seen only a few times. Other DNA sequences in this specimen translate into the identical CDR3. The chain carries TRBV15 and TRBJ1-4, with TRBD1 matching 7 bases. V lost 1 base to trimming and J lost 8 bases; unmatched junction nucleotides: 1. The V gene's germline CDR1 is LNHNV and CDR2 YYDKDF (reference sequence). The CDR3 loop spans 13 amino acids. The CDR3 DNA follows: TGTGCCACCAGCAGAGGACAGGGCGAAAAACTGTTTTTT. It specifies CATSRGQGEKLFF.

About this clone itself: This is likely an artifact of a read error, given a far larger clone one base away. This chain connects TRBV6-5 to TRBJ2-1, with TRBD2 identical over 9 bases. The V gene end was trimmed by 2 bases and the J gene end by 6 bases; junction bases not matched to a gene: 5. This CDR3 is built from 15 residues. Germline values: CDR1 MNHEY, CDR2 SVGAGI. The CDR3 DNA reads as TGTGCCAGCAGTTACAAGCGGGAGGTTCCCAATGAGCAGTTCTTC. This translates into CASSYKREVPNEQFF.

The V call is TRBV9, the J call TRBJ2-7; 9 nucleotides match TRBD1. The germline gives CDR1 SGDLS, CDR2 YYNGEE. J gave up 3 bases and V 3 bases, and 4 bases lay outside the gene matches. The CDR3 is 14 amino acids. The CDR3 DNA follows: TGTGCCAGCAGCGGCGGGACAGGGTTCTACGAGCAGTACTTC. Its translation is CASSGGTGFYEQYF.

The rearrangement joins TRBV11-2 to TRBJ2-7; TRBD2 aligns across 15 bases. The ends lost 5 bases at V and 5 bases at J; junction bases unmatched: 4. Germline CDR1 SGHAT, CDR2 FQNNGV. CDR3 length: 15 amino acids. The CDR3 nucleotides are TGTGCCAGCAGCCGAGGACTAGCGGGAGGGCACGAGCAGTACTTC. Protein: CASSRGLAGGHEQYF. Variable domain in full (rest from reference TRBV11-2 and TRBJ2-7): EAGVAQSPRYKIIEKRQSVAFWCNPISGHATLYWYQQILGQGPKLLIQFQNNGVVDDSQLPKDRFSAERLKGVDSTLKIQPAKLEDSAVYLCASSRGLAGGHEQYFGPGTRLTVT.

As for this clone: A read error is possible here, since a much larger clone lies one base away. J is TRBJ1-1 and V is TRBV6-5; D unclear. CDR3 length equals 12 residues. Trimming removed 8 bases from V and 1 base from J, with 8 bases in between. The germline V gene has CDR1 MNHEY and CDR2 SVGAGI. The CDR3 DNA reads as TGTGCCAGCTCTTTGTGGAACACTGAAGCTTTCTTT. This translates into CASSLWNTEAFF.

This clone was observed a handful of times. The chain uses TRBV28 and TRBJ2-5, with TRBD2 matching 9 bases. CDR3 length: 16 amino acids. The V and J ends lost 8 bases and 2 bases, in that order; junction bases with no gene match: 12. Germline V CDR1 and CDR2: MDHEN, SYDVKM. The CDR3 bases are TGTGCCAGCCCCCCGGCGGGCGGGAGGGTTCAAGAGACCCAGTACTTC. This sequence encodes CASPPAGGRVQETQYF.

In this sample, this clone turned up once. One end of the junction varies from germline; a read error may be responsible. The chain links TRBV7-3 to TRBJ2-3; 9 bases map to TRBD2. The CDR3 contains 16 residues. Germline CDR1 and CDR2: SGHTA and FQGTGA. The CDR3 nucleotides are TGTGCCAACAGCTTAACAGGTAGCGGGAGCCCAGATACGCAGTATTTT. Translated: CANSLTGSGSPDTQYF.

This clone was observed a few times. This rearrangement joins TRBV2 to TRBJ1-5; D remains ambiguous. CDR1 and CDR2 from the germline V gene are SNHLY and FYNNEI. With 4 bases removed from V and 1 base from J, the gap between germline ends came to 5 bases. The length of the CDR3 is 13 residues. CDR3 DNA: TGTGCCAGCAGTGTGTACAGCAATCAGCCCCAGCATTTT. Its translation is CASSVYSNQPQHF.

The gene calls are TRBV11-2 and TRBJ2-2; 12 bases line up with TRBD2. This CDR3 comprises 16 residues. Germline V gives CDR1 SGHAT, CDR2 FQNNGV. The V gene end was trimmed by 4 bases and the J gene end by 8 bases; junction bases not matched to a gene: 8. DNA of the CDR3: TGTGCCAGCAGCTCCCTAGCGGGAGGGCCCGGTGGGGAGCTGTTTTTT. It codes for CASSSLAGGPGGELFF.

The CDR3 DNA sequence: TGTGCCAGCTCACCAGGACTAGCGGGAGGTTCCGACGAGCAGTACTTC. It yields the protein CASSPGLAGGSDEQYF. The chain uses TRBV18 and TRBJ2-7, with 14 nucleotides matching TRBD2. The CDR3 is 16 amino acids. The germline CDR1 and CDR2 sequences are KGHSH and LQKENI. V gave up 2 bases and J gave up 5 bases; unmatched junction bases: 5.

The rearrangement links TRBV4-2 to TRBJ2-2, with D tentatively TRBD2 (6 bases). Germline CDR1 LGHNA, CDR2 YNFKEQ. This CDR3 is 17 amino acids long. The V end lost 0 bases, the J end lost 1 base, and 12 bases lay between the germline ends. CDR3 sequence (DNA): TGTGCCAGCAGCCAAGACGCGGGACTCCAGAACACCGGGGAGCTGTTTTTT. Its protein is CASSQDAGLQNTGELFF.

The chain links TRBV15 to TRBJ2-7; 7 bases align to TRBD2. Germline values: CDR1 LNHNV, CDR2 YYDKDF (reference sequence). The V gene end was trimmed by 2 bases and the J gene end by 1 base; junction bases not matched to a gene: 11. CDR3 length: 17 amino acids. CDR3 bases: TGTGCCACCAGCAGAAATAGCCTAGCGGAGGGATCCTACGAGCAGTACTTC. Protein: CATSRNSLAEGSYEQYF.

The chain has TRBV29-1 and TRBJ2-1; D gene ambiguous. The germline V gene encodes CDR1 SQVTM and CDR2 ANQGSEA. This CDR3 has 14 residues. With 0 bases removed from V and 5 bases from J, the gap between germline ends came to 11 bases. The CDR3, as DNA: TGCAGCGTTGAAGATCTGCGAGACGACAATGAGCAGTTCTTC. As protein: CSVEDLRDDNEQFF.

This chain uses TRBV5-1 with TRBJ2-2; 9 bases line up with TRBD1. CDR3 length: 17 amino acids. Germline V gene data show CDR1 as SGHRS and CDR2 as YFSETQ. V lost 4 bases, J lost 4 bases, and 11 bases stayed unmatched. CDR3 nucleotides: TGCGCCAGCAGCCACTCGGGACAGGGCTATGGCACCGGGGAGCTGTTTTTT. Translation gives CASSHSGQGYGTGELFF.

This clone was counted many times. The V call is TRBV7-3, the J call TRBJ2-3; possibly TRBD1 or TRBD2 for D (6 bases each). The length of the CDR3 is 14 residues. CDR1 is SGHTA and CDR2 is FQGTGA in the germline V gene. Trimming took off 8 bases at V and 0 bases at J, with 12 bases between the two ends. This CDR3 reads CASGPGASTDTQYF. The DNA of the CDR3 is TGTGCCAGCGGTCCGGGGGCTAGCACAGATACGCAGTATTTT. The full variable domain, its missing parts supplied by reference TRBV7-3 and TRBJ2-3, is GAGVSQTPSNKVTEKGKYVELRCDPISGHTALYWYRQSLGQGPEFLIYFQGTGAADDSGLPNDRFFAVRPEGSVSTLKIQRTERGDSAVYLCASGPGASTDTQYFGPGTRLTVL.

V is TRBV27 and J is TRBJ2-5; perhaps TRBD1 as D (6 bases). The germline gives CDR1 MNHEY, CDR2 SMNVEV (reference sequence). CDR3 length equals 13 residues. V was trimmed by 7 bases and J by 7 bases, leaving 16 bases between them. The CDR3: CASMMGASGTQYF. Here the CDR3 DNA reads TGTGCCAGCATGATGGGGGCATCGGGGACCCAGTACTTC.

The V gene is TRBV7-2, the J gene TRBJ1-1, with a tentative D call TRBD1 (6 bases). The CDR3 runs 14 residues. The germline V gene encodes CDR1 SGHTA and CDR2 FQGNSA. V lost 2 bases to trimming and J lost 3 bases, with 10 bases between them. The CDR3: CASSLRGSHTEAFF. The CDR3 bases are TGTGCCAGCAGCTTAAGGGGGTCGCACACTGAAGCTTTCTTT. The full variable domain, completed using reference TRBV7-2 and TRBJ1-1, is GAGVSQSPSNKVTEKGKDVELRCDPISGHTALYWYRQSLGQGLEFLIYFQGNSAPDKSGLPSDRFSAERTGGSVSTLTIQRTQQEDSAVYLCASSLRGSHTEAFFGQGTRLTVV.

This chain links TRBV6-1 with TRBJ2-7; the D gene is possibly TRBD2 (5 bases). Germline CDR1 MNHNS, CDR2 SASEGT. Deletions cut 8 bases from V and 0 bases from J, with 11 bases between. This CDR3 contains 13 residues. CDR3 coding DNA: TGTGCCAGCTCCGGACTCCGCTCCTACGAGCAGTACTTC. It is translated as CASSGLRSYEQYF.

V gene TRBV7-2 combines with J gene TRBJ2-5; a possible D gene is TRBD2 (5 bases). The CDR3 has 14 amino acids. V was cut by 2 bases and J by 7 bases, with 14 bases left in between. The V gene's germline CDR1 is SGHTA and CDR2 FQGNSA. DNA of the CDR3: TGTGCCAGCAGCTTACCAGCGGCCGGTGGGACCCAGTACTTC. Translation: CASSLPAAGGTQYF.

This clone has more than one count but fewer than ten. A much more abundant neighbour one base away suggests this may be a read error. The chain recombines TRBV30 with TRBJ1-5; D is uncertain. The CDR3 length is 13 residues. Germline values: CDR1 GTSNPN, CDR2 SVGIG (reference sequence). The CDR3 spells CAWSVQSNQPKHF. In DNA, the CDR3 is TGTGCCTGGAGTGTACAGAGCAATCAGCCCAAGCATTTT.

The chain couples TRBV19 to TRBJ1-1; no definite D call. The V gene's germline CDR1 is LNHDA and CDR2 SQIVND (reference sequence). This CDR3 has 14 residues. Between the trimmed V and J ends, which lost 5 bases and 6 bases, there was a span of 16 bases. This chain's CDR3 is CASSSRSLGAEAFF. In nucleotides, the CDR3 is TGTGCCAGTAGTTCCCGGAGTTTGGGAGCTGAAGCTTTCTTT.

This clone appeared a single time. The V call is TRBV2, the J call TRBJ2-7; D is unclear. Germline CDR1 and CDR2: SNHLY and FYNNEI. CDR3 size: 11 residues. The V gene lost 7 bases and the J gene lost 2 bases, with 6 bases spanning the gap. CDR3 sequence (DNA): TGTGCCAGCACTCTTACCTACGAGCAGTACTTC. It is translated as CASTLTYEQYF. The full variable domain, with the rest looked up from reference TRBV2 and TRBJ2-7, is EPEVTQTPSHQVTQMGQEVILRCVPISNHLYFYWYRQILGQKVEFLVSFYNNEISEKSEIFDDQFSVERPDGSNFTLKIRSTKLEDSAMYFCASTLTYEQYFGPGTRLTVT.

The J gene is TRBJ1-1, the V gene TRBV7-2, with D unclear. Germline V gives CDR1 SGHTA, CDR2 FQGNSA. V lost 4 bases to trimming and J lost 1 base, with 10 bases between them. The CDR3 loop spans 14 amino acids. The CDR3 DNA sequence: TGTGCCAGCAGCTCCAGTACGGGGAACACTGAAGCTTTCTTT. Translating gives CASSSSTGNTEAFF.